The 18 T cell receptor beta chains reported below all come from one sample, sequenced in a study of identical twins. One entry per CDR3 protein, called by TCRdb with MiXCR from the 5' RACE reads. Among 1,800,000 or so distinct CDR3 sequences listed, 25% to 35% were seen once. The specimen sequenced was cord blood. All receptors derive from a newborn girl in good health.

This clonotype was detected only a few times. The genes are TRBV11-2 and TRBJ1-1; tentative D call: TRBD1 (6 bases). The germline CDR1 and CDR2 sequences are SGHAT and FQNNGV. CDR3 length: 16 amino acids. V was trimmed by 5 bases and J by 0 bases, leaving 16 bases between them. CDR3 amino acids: CASSPPQGRMNTEAFF. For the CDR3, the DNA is TGTGCCAGCAGCCCCCCGCAGGGGCGCATGAACACTGAAGCTTTCTTT.

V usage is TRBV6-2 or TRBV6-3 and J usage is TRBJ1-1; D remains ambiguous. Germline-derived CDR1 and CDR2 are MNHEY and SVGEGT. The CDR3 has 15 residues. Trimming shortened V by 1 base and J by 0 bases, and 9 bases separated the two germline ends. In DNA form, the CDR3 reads TGTGCCAGCAGTTACTGGGCGGCGATGAACACTGAAGCTTTCTTT. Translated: CASSYWAAMNTEAFF.

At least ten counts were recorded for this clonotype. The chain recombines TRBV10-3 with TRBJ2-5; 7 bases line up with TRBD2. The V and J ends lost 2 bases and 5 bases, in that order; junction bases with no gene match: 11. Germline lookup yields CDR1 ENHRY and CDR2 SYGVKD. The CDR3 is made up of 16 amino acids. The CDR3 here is CAISELAGETGETQYF. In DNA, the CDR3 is TGTGCCATCAGTGAGCTCGCGGGAGAAACGGGGGAGACCCAGTACTTC.

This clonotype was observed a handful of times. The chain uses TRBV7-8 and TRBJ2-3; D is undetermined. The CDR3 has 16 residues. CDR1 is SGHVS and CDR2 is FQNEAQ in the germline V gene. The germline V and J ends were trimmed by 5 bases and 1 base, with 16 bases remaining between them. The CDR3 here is CASSVSTDPRTDTQYF. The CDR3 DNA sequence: TGTGCCAGCAGCGTCAGTACCGATCCGCGCACAGATACGCAGTATTTT.

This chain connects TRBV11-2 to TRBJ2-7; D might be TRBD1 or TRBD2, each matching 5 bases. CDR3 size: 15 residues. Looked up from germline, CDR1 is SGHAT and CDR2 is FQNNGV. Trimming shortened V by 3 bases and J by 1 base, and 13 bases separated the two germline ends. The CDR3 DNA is TGTGCCAGCAGCTTGACCCGGGACCCTTCCTACGAGCAGTACTTC. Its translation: CASSLTRDPSYEQYF.

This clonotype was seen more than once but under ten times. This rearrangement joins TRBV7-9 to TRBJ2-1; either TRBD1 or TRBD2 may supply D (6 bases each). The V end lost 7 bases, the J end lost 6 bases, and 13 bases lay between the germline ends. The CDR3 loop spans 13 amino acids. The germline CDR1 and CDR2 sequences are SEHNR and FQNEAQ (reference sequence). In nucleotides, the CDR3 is TGTGCCAGCACCGCTGGGGGGCCCAATGAGCAGTTCTTC. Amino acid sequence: CASTAGGPNEQFF.

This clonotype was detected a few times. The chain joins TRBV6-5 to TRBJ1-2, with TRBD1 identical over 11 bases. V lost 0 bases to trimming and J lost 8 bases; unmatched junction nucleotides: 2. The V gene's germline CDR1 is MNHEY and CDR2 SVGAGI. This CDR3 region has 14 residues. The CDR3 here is CASSYSRTGGGYTF. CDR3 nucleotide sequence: TGTGCCAGCAGTTACTCCCGGACAGGGGGCGGCTACACCTTC.

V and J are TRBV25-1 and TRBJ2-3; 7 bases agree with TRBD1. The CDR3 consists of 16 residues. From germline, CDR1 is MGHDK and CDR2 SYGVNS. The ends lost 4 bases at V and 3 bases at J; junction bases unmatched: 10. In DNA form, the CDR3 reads TGTGCCAGCAGTGCGGACAGGCGTTACCCTACAGATACGCAGTATTTT. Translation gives CASSADRRYPTDTQYF.

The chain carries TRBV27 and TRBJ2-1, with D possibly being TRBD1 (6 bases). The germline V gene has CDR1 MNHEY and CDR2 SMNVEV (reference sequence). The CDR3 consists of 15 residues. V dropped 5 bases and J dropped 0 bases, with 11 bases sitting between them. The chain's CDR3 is CASSRKDSSYNEQFF. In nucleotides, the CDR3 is TGTGCCAGCAGTCGAAAGGACAGCTCCTACAATGAGCAGTTCTTC.

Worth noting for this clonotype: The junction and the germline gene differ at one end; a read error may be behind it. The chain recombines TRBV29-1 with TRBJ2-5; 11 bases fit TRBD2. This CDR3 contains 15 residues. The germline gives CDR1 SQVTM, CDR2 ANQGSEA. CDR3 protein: CSVSPTSGNQVTQYF. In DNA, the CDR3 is TGCAGCGTGTCCCCGACTAGCGGGAATCAAGTGACCCAGTACTTC.

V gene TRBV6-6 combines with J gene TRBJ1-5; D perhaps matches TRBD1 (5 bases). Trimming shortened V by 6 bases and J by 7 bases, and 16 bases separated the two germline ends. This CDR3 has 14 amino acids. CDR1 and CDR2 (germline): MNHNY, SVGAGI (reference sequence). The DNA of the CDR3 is TGTGCCAGCAGACCCAGGGTGAGGTGCCAGCCCCAGCATTTT. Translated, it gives CASRPRVRCQPQHF.

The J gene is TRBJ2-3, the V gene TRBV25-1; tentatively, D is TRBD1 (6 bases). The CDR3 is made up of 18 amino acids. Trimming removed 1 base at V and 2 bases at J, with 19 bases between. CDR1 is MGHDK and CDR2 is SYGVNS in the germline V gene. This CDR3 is CASSESHPSDSFTDTQYF. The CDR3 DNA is TGTGCCAGCAGTGAATCCCATCCCTCGGACAGCTTCACAGATACGCAGTATTTT.

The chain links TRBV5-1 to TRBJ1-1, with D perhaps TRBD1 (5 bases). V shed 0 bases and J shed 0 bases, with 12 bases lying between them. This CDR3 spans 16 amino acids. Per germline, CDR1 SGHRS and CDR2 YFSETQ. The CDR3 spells CASSLGGDLLNTEAFF. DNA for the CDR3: TGCGCCAGCAGCTTGGGGGGGGACCTTCTGAACACTGAAGCTTTCTTT.

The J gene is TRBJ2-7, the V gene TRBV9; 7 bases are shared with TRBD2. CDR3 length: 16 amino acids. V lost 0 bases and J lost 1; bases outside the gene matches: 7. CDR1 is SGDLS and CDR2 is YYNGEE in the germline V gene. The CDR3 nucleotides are TGTGCCAGCAGCGTAGCCGCAGCGGGGCCATCCTACGAGCAGTACTTC. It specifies CASSVAAAGPSYEQYF.

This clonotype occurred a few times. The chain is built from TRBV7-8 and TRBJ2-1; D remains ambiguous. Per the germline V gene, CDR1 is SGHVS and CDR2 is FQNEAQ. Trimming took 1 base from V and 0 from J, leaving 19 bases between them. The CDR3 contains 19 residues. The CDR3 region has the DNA TGTGCCAGCAGCTTAGTAGGGCTTTTTAGCCTAAGCTCCTACAATGAGCAGTTCTTC. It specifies CASSLVGLFSLSSYNEQFF.

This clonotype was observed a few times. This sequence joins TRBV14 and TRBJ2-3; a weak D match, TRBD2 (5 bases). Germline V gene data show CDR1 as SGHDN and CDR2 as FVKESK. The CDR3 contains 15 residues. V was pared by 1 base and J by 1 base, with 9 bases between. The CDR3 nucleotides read TGTGCCAGCAGCCAAGCTAGCCTTCGCACAGATACGCAGTATTTT. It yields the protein CASSQASLRTDTQYF.

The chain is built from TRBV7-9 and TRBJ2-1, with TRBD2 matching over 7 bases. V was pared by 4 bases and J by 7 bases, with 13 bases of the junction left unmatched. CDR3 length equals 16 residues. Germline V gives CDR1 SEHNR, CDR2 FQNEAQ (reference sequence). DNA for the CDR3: TGTGCCAGCAGCTCCCGAGCGGGGTCGGTGCCGAATGAGCAGTTCTTC. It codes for CASSSRAGSVPNEQFF.

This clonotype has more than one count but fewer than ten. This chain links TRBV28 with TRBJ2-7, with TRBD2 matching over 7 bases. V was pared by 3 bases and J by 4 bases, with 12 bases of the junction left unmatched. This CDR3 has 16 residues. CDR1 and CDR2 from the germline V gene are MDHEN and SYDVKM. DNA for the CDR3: TGTGCCAGCAGTTTCGCCAGCGCCGCGGGAGAATACGAGCAGTACTTC. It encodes CASSFASAAGEYEQYF.